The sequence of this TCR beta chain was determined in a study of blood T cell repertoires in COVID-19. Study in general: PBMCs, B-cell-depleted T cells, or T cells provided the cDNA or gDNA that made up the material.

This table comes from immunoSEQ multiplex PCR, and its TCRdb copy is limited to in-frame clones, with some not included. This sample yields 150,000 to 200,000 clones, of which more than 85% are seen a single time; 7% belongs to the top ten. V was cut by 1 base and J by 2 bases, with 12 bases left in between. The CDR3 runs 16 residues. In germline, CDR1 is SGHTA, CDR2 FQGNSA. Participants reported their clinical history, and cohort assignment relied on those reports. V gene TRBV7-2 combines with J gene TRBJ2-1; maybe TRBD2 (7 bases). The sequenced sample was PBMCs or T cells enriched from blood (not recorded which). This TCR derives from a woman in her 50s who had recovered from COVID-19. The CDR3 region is CASSLGGGTTYNEQFF. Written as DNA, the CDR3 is TGTGCCAGCAGCTTAGGAGGGGGGACTACCTACAATGAGCAGTTCTTC. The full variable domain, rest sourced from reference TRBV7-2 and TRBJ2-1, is GAGVSQSPSNKVTEKGKDVELRCDPISGHTALYWYRQSLGQGLEFLIYFQGNSAPDKSGLPSDRFSAERTGGSVSTLTIQRTQQEDSAVYLCASSLGGGTTYNEQFFGPGTRLTVL.